A single sample is the source of the 9 T cell receptor beta chains below, sequenced in a study of blood T cell repertoires in COVID-19. Clones were read by immunoSEQ multiplex PCR, and TCRdb kept only the in-frame ones, dropping some. Here the sample spans 110,000 to 150,000 clones, roughly 90% being singletons. The sample taken for sequencing was PBMCs or T cells enriched from blood (not recorded which). These receptors were collected from a man over 45 who had recovered from COVID-19.

In the case of this clone: Additional DNA sequences in this sample encode the identical CDR3. The chain links TRBV30 to TRBJ1-3, with D maybe TRBD1 (5 bases). In germline, CDR1 is GTSNPN, CDR2 SVGIG (reference sequence). This CDR3 spans 13 amino acids. The ends were cut back, 3 bases at V and 1 base at J, with 7 bases in the middle. CDR3 nucleotide sequence: TGTGCCTGGAGAGGGACTTCTGGAAACACCATATATTTT. Its protein is CAWRGTSGNTIYF.

The V gene is TRBV30, the J gene TRBJ2-3; maybe TRBD1 (6 bases). Trimming took 5 bases from V and 2 from J, leaving 11 bases between them. The CDR3 has 13 residues. The germline V gene encodes CDR1 GTSNPN and CDR2 SVGIG (reference sequence). In DNA form, the CDR3 reads TGTGCCTGGGTAACAGGGCTCACAGATACGCAGTATTTT. Translated: CAWVTGLTDTQYF.

Only one count was recorded for this clone. The chain recombines TRBV5-1 with TRBJ1-6; TRBD1 agrees at 9 bases. The CDR3 extends over 15 amino acids. CDR1 is SGHRS and CDR2 is YFSETQ in the germline V gene. Trimming removed 4 bases from V and 8 bases from J; junction bases left unmatched: 7. The CDR3 is CASSIRQGVDSPLHF. The DNA for the CDR3 is TGCGCCAGCAGCATTAGACAGGGGGTGGATTCACCCCTCCACTTT.

The V and J genes are TRBV11-1 and TRBJ2-5, with D perhaps matching TRBD1 (6 bases). From germline, CDR1 is SGHAT and CDR2 FQDESV (reference sequence). V was trimmed by 1 base and J by 2 bases, leaving 14 bases between them. The CDR3 covers 16 residues. The CDR3 sequence is CASSLGGHGQQETQYF. For the CDR3, the DNA is TGTGCCAGCAGCTTAGGGGGACACGGACAGCAAGAGACCCAGTACTTC.

The rearrangement joins TRBV5-1 to TRBJ2-1; the match to TRBD2 covers 7 bases. CDR1 is SGHRS, CDR2 YFSETQ, per germline. The CDR3 is made up of 14 amino acids. Trimming at V came to 1 base and at J to 10 bases, leaving 8 bases not matched to a gene. CDR3 amino acids: CASSLWSGVDEQFF. CDR3 nucleotides: TGCGCCAGCAGCTTGTGGAGCGGGGTAGACGAGCAGTTCTTC.

The chain recombines TRBV30 with TRBJ1-6; TRBD1 aligns across 10 bases. Germline-derived CDR1 and CDR2 are GTSNPN and SVGIG (reference sequence). CDR3 length: 14 residues. Germline trimming cut 8 bases from V and 0 bases from J; bases unmatched to any gene: 1. The CDR3: CAGDRGSYNSPLHF. Written as DNA, the CDR3 is TGTGCCGGGGACAGGGGCTCCTATAATTCACCCCTCCACTTT.

The chain carries TRBV2 and TRBJ2-7; D gene ambiguous. Germline V gene lookup returns CDR1 SNHLY and CDR2 FYNNEI. The CDR3 contains 15 residues. V was pared by 2 bases and J by 6 bases, with 17 bases between. The CDR3 is CASSENRDPPLEQYF. For the CDR3, the DNA is TGTGCCAGCAGTGAAAACAGAGACCCCCCCCTCGAGCAGTACTTC.

This sequence joins TRBV24-1 and TRBJ2-5; no clear D. The CDR3 is 16 residues long. V lost 4 bases and J 5 bases, leaving 19 bases between the germline ends. In germline, CDR1 is KGHDR, CDR2 SFDVKD. CDR3 coding DNA: TGTGCCACCAGTGACCCCCGGCCCCAGGATCAGGAGACCCAGTACTTC. The encoded protein is CATSDPRPQDQETQYF.

The CDR3 region has the DNA TGTGCCAGCAGCTCTAACAGTGGGCAGGAGACCCAGTACTTC. Residues: CASSSNSGQETQYF. The V gene is TRBV5-4, the J gene TRBJ2-5; D is ambiguous. V was shortened by 3 bases and J by 5 bases, with 14 bases between the two germline ends. The length of the CDR3 is 14 residues. The V gene's germline CDR1 is SGHNT and CDR2 YYREEE (reference sequence).